The clone carrying this T cell receptor (beta chain) was seen at least ten times. Its antigen is currently unknown. The data derive from a study of tumor and adjacent non-tumor tissue in lung cancer. Study results and limitations: Tumor TCR diversity, when higher, was linked to shorter survival. Normal lung showed higher cumulative top 100 clone frequency than tumor. Tumor tissue had significantly higher TCR diversity than normal lung.

The ends lost 5 bases at V and 7 bases at J; junction bases unmatched: 5. CDR1 and CDR2 from the germline V gene are DFQATT and SNEGSKA (reference sequence). The CDR3 is 13 amino acids. A modified ARM-PCR protocol with three rounds of nested PCR amplified TCRbeta. TCRdb processed the multiplex PCR reads anew with MiXCR; each CDR3 protein has one entry. The sample has some 100,000 distinct CDR3 sequences, about 61% seen once. The template was RNA from unsorted bulk tissue. This non-tumor lung sample came from over 3 cm beyond the tumor edge. The source material was distant non-tumor lung tissue. The sequence derives from a man between 60 and 75 years old with non-small cell lung cancer. The chain combines TRBV20-1 with TRBJ1-5, with 10 bases fitting TRBD1. This CDR3 is CSAGQGVGQPQHF. CDR3 DNA sequence: TGCAGTGCTGGACAGGGGGTCGGCCAGCCCCAGCATTTT.